These 27 T cell receptor beta chains came from one sample sequenced in a study of T-cell memory formation after mild COVID-19. TCRdb redid the calling of the 5' RACE reads with MiXCR, one entry per CDR3 protein. Of roughly 300,000 distinct CDR3 sequences listed, approximately 8% are singletons. Material: PBMCs or a T cell subset sorted from them (not recorded which). These receptors all stem from a man aged 18-30 years who had mild COVID-19 (a few samples of this study predate the infection). Cell type and time point are not known.

The CDR3 loop is CASSSGTDPDEQYF. CDR3 bases: TGTGCCAGCAGCTCGGGGACAGACCCCGACGAGCAGTACTTC. The chain carries TRBV7-3 and TRBJ2-7; 7 bases map to TRBD1. The ends lost 4 bases at V and 5 bases at J; junction bases unmatched: 8. There are 14 residues in the CDR3. CDR1 is SGHTA and CDR2 is FQGTGA in the germline V gene.

The V call is TRBV4-3, the J call TRBJ2-2, with 9 bases that match TRBD2. After removal of 5 bases from V and 4 bases from J, the junction contained 5 bases not matched to a gene. The CDR3 covers 15 residues. The germline V gene encodes CDR1 LGHNA and CDR2 YSLEER. The chain's CDR3 is CASSGRAGGTGELFF. Written as DNA, the CDR3 is TGCGCCAGCAGCGGGAGAGCGGGGGGCACCGGGGAGCTGTTTTTT.

At least ten counts were recorded for this clonotype. This chain connects TRBV5-1 to TRBJ2-5; D not certain. The CDR3 sequence is 13 residues long. Germline V gene data show CDR1 as SGHRS and CDR2 as YFSETQ. V was pared by 0 bases and J by 7 bases, with 10 bases between. The CDR3 DNA is TGCGCCAGCAGCTTGGCCGGAAGGTCGACCCAGTACTTC. Protein: CASSLAGRSTQYF.

The chain recombines TRBV6-5 with TRBJ2-7; D unresolved. Germline assignment: CDR1 MNHEY and CDR2 SVGAGI. The CDR3 is 13 amino acids. V was shortened by 4 bases and J by 3 bases, with 10 bases between the two germline ends. As DNA, the CDR3 is TGTGCCAGCAGTTTTGCAGAAGGCTACGAGCAGTACTTC. As protein: CASSFAEGYEQYF.

The table lists this clonotype with many counts. The chain carries TRBV19 and TRBJ2-2, with 9 bases lining up with TRBD1. The V and J ends lost 9 bases and 3 bases, in that order; junction bases with no gene match: 11. The CDR3 length is 16 residues. Germline loops: CDR1 LNHDA, CDR2 SQIVND (reference sequence). DNA for the CDR3: TGTGCCAGCCTTCTCCGGGGACAGGGAGACACCGGGGAGCTGTTTTTT. Translating it yields CASLLRGQGDTGELFF.

The chain employs TRBV3-1 and TRBJ2-7; either TRBD1 or TRBD2 may supply D (5 bases each). The germline V and J ends were trimmed by 4 bases and 1 base, with 11 bases remaining between them. The CDR3 contains 14 residues. CDR1 is LGHDT and CDR2 is YNNKEL in the germline V gene (reference sequence). In DNA form, the CDR3 reads TGTGCCAGCAGCCGACCCGGGGCATCCTACGAGCAGTACTTC. This sequence encodes CASSRPGASYEQYF.

This clonotype appeared many times. This chain connects TRBV7-8 to TRBJ2-5; D is undetermined. Germline assignment: CDR1 SGHVS and CDR2 FQNEAQ. Trimming removed 4 bases at V and 3 bases at J, with 15 bases between. The CDR3 sequence is 15 residues long. This CDR3 is CASSYRRGTEETQYF. The CDR3 DNA sequence: TGTGCCAGCAGCTACCGCCGTGGCACCGAAGAGACCCAGTACTTC.

This chain joins TRBV7-2 and TRBJ2-7, with D unclear. V was clipped by 6 bases and J by 4 bases, with 10 bases between them. Germline CDR1 SGHTA, CDR2 FQGNSA. The CDR3 has 12 amino acids. In nucleotides, the CDR3 is TGTGCCAGCAGTCCAAATCGGTACGAGCAGTACTTC. Translating gives CASSPNRYEQYF.

This clonotype was seen a few times. V gene TRBV7-9 combines with J gene TRBJ1-3; 7 bases align to TRBD1. After removal of 4 bases from V and 1 base from J, the junction contained 7 bases not matched to a gene. This CDR3 spans 16 amino acids. Germline lookup yields CDR1 SEHNR and CDR2 FQNEAQ (reference sequence). CDR3 in amino acids: CASSSPTGTSGNTIYF. DNA for the CDR3: TGTGCCAGCAGCTCCCCGACAGGGACGTCTGGAAACACCATATATTTT.

In its sample, this clonotype was seen many times. The chain carries TRBV5-4 and TRBJ2-1; no firm D call. This CDR3 is built from 15 residues. The germline V gene has CDR1 SGHNT and CDR2 YYREEE (reference sequence). V lost 0 bases, J lost 8 bases, and 15 bases lay in between. The CDR3 DNA is TGTGCCAGCAGCTTGGCCCAAACCACCGTGCATGAGCAGTTCTTC. Translation gives CASSLAQTTVHEQFF. The full variable domain, its missing parts supplied by reference TRBV5-4 and TRBJ2-1, is ETGVTQSPTHLIKTRGQQVTLRCSSQSGHNTVSWYQQALGQGPQFIFQYYREEENGRGNFPPRFSGLQFPNYSSELNVNALELDDSALYLCASSLAQTTVHEQFFGPGTRLTVL.

This clonotype was counted between two and nine times. The rearrangement joins TRBV20-1 to TRBJ2-7; D gene unclear. V was clipped by 4 bases and J by 5 bases, with 15 bases between them. Germline V lookup: CDR1 DFQATT, CDR2 SNEGSKA (reference sequence). This CDR3 spans 13 amino acids. For the CDR3, the DNA is TGCAGTGCTAAGGATATCGGGTTCCACGAGCAGTACGTC. Protein product: CSAKDIGFHEQYV.

This clonotype was detected a few times. The V gene is TRBV4-3, the J gene TRBJ2-2; TRBD1 matches 8 bases. There are 15 residues in the CDR3. Trimming removed 4 bases from V and 4 bases from J; junction bases left unmatched: 5. Germline V lookup: CDR1 LGHNA, CDR2 YSLEER. CDR3 coding DNA: TGCGCCAGCAGCCCCCGGACAGGGATCACCGGGGAGCTGTTTTTT. This encodes CASSPRTGITGELFF.

The sample holds a few counts of this clonotype. The CDR3 protein is CASSYDRAGTLGTDTQYF. In DNA form, the CDR3 reads TGTGCCAGCAGTTACGACAGGGCTGGCACGCTTGGCACAGATACGCAGTATTTT. The chain combines TRBV6-5 with TRBJ2-3; 7 nucleotides line up with TRBD1. This CDR3 region has 18 residues. CDR1 and CDR2 (germline): MNHEY, SVGAGI. The junction had 12 bases not matched to a gene; V was cut back by 2 bases and J by 1 base.

In this sample, this clonotype turned up a few times. The V call is TRBV6-5, the J call TRBJ1-4; tentatively, D is TRBD1 (5 bases). The V end lost 2 bases, the J end lost 1 base, and 5 bases lay between the germline ends. This CDR3 is built from 14 residues. Germline CDR1 and CDR2: MNHEY and SVGAGI. The CDR3 DNA follows: TGTGCCAGCAGTTACGGACAAACTAATGAAAAACTGTTTTTT. Translation gives CASSYGQTNEKLFF.

V is TRBV20-1 and J is TRBJ2-7; D is perhaps TRBD1 (6 bases). V was shortened by 3 bases and J by 4 bases, with 16 bases between the two germline ends. Germline loops: CDR1 DFQATT, CDR2 SNEGSKA (reference sequence). This CDR3 is built from 14 residues. The CDR3 sequence is CSASLGAEMYEQYF. CDR3 nucleotide sequence: TGCAGTGCTAGCCTGGGGGCTGAAATGTACGAGCAGTACTTC.

This clonotype showed up just a few times. The genes are TRBV10-1 and TRBJ2-7, with D perhaps assigned TRBD1 or TRBD2 (5 bases each). CDR3 size: 14 residues. V dropped 2 bases and J dropped 0 bases, with 8 bases sitting between them. The germline gives CDR1 WNHNN, CDR2 SYGVQD (reference sequence). CDR3 DNA sequence: TGCGCCAGCAGTGAGGGGGGTACCTCCTACGAGCAGTACTTC. It specifies CASSEGGTSYEQYF.

A few counts support this clonotype. The chain links TRBV5-6 to TRBJ1-5, with D hard to call. V gave up 2 bases and J gave up 4 bases, with 4 bases separating them. CDR1 SGHDT and CDR2 YYEEEE come from the germline V gene. The CDR3 spans 12 residues. The CDR3 DNA sequence: TGTGCCAGCAGCTTCCGTAATCAGCCCCAGCATTTT. Translated, it gives CASSFRNQPQHF.

This clonotype was counted between two and nine times. The chain recombines TRBV7-9 with TRBJ2-3, with 9 bases matching TRBD2. The ends lost 7 bases at V and 2 bases at J; junction bases unmatched: 7. This CDR3 has 15 residues. The germline CDR1 and CDR2 sequences are SEHNR and FQNEAQ (reference sequence). The CDR3: CASTISGGYTDTQYF. Written as DNA, the CDR3 is TGTGCCAGCACCATTAGCGGGGGCTACACAGATACGCAGTATTTT.

The chain uses TRBV20-1 and TRBJ1-6, with D perhaps matching TRBD1 (5 bases). This CDR3 contains 13 residues. The V end was cut by 5 bases, the J end by 9 bases, with 14 bases between. Germline V CDR1 and CDR2: DFQATT, SNEGSKA (reference sequence). CDR3 protein: CSAPGVRGSPLHF. DNA of the CDR3: TGCAGTGCTCCGGGGGTTCGGGGTTCACCCCTCCACTTT.

This clonotype has a handful of counts. This chain joins TRBV6-6 and TRBJ1-6, with D unresolved. The CDR3 runs 11 residues. Germline loops: CDR1 MNHNY, CDR2 SVGAGI (reference sequence). V was cut by 6 bases and J by 14 bases, with 11 bases left in between. The CDR3 here is CASSPQVALHF. The CDR3 region has the DNA TGTGCCAGCAGCCCCCAGGTGGCCCTCCACTTT.

The chain uses TRBV27 and TRBJ2-1; TRBD2 aligns across 8 bases. J was trimmed by 5 bases and V by 2 bases; bases with no gene match: 8. This CDR3 is built from 16 residues. Germline CDR1 is MNHEY and CDR2 is SMNVEV (reference sequence). Here the CDR3 DNA reads TGTGCCAGCAGTTTAGCGGGGGGCCCGCGAAACAATGAGCAGTTCTTC. Residues: CASSLAGGPRNNEQFF.

This chain joins TRBV18 and TRBJ2-3; 8 nucleotides line up with TRBD2. The CDR3 runs 17 residues. J was trimmed by 6 bases and V by 6 bases; bases with no gene match: 17. The germline V gene encodes CDR1 KGHSH and CDR2 LQKENI. This CDR3 reads CASSPLAPAGGVDTQYF. In DNA, the CDR3 is TGTGCCAGCTCTCCTCTAGCGCCGGCGGGGGGAGTCGATACGCAGTATTTT.

The rearrangement uses TRBV4-1 and TRBJ2-5; 7 nucleotides match TRBD2. Trimming cost V 4 bases and J 4 bases; bases outside gene matches: 9. Germline CDR1 is MGHRA and CDR2 is YSYEKL. This CDR3 is 15 amino acids long. CDR3 loop: CASSLEGRAPETQYF. In nucleotides, the CDR3 is TGCGCCAGCAGCCTAGAGGGGAGGGCCCCAGAGACCCAGTACTTC.

This rearrangement joins TRBV3-1 to TRBJ2-7; 11 nucleotides agree with TRBD1. The germline V gene encodes CDR1 LGHDT and CDR2 YNNKEL (reference sequence). V lost 0 bases to trimming and J lost 2 bases; unmatched junction nucleotides: 9. This CDR3 is 18 amino acids long. Here the CDR3 reads CASSQELGTGGTPYEQYF. The CDR3, as DNA: TGTGCCAGCAGCCAAGAACTGGGGACAGGGGGAACCCCCTACGAGCAGTACTTC.

The chain carries TRBV12-3 or TRBV12-4 and TRBJ1-2; D unresolved. Trimming took 7 bases from V and 7 from J, leaving 16 bases between them. There are 13 residues in the CDR3. The CDR3 region has the DNA TGTGCCAGCAACTACCTCCACTCGGCTGGCTACACCTTC. It translates to CASNYLHSAGYTF.

This clonotype was recorded at least ten times. This chain uses TRBV4-2 with TRBJ2-1, with 7 bases identical to TRBD1. Looked up from germline, CDR1 is LGHNA and CDR2 is YNFKEQ. CDR3 length: 16 residues. V dropped 2 bases and J dropped 3; count of bases not matched to a gene: 7. CDR3 in amino acids: CASSQYSGTDYNEQFF. CDR3 nucleotides: TGTGCCAGCAGCCAATATTCCGGGACAGACTACAATGAGCAGTTCTTC.

Only a few counts were recorded for this clonotype. V is TRBV10-3 and J is TRBJ1-2; D unresolved. The CDR3 is 11 amino acids. The germline V gene encodes CDR1 ENHRY and CDR2 SYGVKD. Deletions cut 5 bases from V and 6 bases from J, with 7 bases between. The CDR3 DNA reads as TGTGCCATCAGTTCCGGGAATGGCTACACCTTC. Protein product: CAISSGNGYTF.